The 6 T cell receptor beta chains reported below all come from one sample, sequenced in a study of T-cell memory formation after mild COVID-19. TCRdb re-called the 5' RACE reads through MiXCR, storing one row per CDR3 protein. The sample has about 350,000 distinct CDR3 sequences; roughly 13% are singletons. The sample taken for sequencing was PBMCs or a T cell subset sorted from them (not recorded which). These receptors were obtained from a man between 18 and 35 years old who had mild COVID-19 (a few samples of this study predate the infection). Cell type and time point are not known.

The gene calls are TRBV4-3 and TRBJ1-1, with no clear D. V lost 0 bases and J lost 5, with 19 bases in between. The CDR3 extends over 17 amino acids. CDR1 LGHNA and CDR2 YSLEER come from the germline V gene. The CDR3 sequence is CASSQDGVGRRRTEAFF. The CDR3 bases are TGCGCCAGCAGCCAAGACGGGGTGGGCAGAAGGCGGACTGAAGCTTTCTTT.

This clonotype was counted between two and nine times. The chain combines TRBV4-3 with TRBJ2-1, with D possibly matching TRBD2 (6 bases). Germline V gives CDR1 LGHNA, CDR2 YSLEER. This CDR3 has 16 residues. V shed 4 bases and J shed 3 bases, with 16 bases lying between them. The CDR3, as DNA: TGCGCCAGCAGCCTAACCGGGACTCAGGACTACAATGAGCAGTTCTTC. Its translation is CASSLTGTQDYNEQFF.

This clonotype was observed at least ten times. The chain carries TRBV5-1 and TRBJ2-7; no clear D. Between the trimmed V and J ends, which lost 2 bases and 0 bases, there was a span of 6 bases. The CDR3 runs to 13 residues. CDR1 is SGHRS, CDR2 YFSETQ, per germline. CDR3 sequence (DNA): TGCGCCAGCAGCTTCGGCAGCTCCTACGAGCAGTACGTC. It translates to CASSFGSSYEQYV.

This sequence joins TRBV12-3 or TRBV12-4 and TRBJ2-1; TRBD2 agrees at 9 bases. The CDR3 totals 15 residues. The ends lost 5 bases at V and 2 bases at J; junction bases unmatched: 4. CDR3 in amino acids: CASSLRLAAYNEQFF. The CDR3 nucleotides are TGTGCCAGCAGTCTGAGACTAGCGGCCTACAATGAGCAGTTCTTC.

This clonotype was seen repeatedly, ten times or more. The rearrangement joins TRBV7-9 to TRBJ2-7, with D uncertain. The CDR3 totals 14 residues. V dropped 1 base and J dropped 2 bases, with 9 bases sitting between them. Germline lookup yields CDR1 SEHNR and CDR2 FQNEAQ (reference sequence). For the CDR3, the DNA is TGTGCCAGCAGCTTAGAGGCCCGACCCTACGAGCAGTACTTC. The encoded protein is CASSLEARPYEQYF.

The chain couples TRBV30 to TRBJ1-2, with TRBD1 as a possible D gene (6 bases). The CDR3 has 12 amino acids. Trimming took off 0 bases at V and 12 bases at J, with 14 bases between the two ends. Germline-derived CDR1 and CDR2 are GTSNPN and SVGIG (reference sequence). The CDR3 sequence is CAWSVIGGLDTF. CDR3 coding DNA: TGTGCCTGGAGTGTTATAGGGGGTCTCGACACCTTC.